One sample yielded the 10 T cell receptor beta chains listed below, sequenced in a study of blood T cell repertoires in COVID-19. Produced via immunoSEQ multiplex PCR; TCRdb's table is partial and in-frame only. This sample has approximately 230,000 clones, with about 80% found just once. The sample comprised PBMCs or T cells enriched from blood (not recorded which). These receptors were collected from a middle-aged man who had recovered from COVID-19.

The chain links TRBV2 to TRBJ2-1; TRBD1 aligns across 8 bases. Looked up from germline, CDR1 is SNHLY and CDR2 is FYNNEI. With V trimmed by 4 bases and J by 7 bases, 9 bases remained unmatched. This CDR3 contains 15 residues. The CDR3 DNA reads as TGTGCCAGCAGTGCCGGACAGGGACCTTGGAATGAGCAGTTCTTC. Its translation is CASSAGQGPWNEQFF.

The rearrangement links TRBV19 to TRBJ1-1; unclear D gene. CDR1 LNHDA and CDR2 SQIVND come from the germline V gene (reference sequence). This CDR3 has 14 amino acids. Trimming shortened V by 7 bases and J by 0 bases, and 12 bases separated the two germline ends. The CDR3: CASNGGRLNTEAFF. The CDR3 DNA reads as TGTGCCAGTAATGGAGGCAGGCTGAACACTGAAGCTTTCTTT.

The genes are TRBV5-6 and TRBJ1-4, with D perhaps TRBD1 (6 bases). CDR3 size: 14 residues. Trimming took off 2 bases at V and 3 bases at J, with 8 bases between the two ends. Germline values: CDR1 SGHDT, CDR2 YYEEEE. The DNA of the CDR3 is TGTGCCAGCAGCTTTGGGGGCGCTAATGAAAAACTGTTTTTT. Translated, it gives CASSFGGANEKLFF.

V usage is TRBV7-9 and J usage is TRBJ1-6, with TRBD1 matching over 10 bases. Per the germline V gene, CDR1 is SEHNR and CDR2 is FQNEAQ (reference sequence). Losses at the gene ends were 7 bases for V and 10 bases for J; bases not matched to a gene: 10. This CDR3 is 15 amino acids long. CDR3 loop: CASMLLGTGESPLHF. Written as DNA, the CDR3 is TGTGCCAGCATGCTACTAGGGACAGGGGAGTCACCCCTCCACTTT.

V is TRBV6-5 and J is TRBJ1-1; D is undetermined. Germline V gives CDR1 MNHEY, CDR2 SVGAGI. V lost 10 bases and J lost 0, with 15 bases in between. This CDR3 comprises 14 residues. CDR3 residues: CANQPFLMNTEAFF. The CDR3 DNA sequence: TGTGCCAACCAACCGTTCCTAATGAACACTGAAGCTTTCTTT.

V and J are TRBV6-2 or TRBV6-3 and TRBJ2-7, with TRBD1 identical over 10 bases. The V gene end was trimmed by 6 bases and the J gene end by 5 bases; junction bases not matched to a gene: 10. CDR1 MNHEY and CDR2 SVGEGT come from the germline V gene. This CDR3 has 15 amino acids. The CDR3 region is CASSRPGQGIHEQYF. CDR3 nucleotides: TGTGCCAGCAGCCGTCCGGGACAGGGGATCCACGAGCAGTACTTC.

As DNA, the CDR3 is TGTGCCAGCAGCGCGGGACTAGCGGGAGTCAATGAGCAGTTCTTC. Translating gives CASSAGLAGVNEQFF. The V call is TRBV9, the J call TRBJ2-1; 14 bases align to TRBD2. With V trimmed by 3 bases and J by 6 bases, 2 bases remained unmatched. This CDR3 has 15 residues. The germline V gene encodes CDR1 SGDLS and CDR2 YYNGEE.

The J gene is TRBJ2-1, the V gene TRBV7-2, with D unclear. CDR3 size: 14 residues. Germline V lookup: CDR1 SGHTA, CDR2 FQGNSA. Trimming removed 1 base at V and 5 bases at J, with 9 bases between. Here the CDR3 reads CASSLGSVDNEQFF. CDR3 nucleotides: TGTGCCAGCAGCTTAGGATCAGTCGACAATGAGCAGTTCTTC.

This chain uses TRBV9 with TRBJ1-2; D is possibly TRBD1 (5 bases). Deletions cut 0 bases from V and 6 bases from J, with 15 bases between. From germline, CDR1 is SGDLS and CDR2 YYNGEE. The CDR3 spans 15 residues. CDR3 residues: CASSVGGQIHHGYTF. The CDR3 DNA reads TGTGCCAGCAGCGTAGGCGGACAAATACACCATGGCTACACCTTC.

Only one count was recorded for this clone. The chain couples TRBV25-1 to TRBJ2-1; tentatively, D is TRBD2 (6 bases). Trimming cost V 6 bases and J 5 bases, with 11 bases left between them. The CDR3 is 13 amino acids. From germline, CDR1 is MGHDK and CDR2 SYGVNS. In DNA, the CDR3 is TGTGCCAGCAGGGGGACTTTCCACAATGAGCAGTTCTTC. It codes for CASRGTFHNEQFF.